The clone carrying this TCR beta chain was observed a handful of times. The antigen is unknown. The data originate from a study of CD8 T cells in ankylosing spondylitis. TCRdb reprocessed the 5' RACE reads via MiXCR and lists one record per CDR3 protein. The sample carries some 130,000 distinct CDR3 sequences, approximately 14% recorded once. Findings of the study overall: In the blood and synovial fluid of reactive arthritis, some motif variants had been previously reported. CD8+ by phenotype, disease-linked clones were relatively rare in peripheral blood.

Sequenced input: blood, either unsorted or a sorted T cell fraction (not recorded which). The sequence was collected from a female donor with ankylosing spondylitis or in good health (not recorded which).

CDR3 loop: CASSPDATGEQYF. CDR3 bases: TGTGCCAGCAGCCCGGACGCCACCGGCGAGCAGTACTTC. The gene calls are TRBV7-3 and TRBJ2-7; D not certain. This CDR3 contains 13 residues. Germline V gives CDR1 SGHTA, CDR2 FQGTGA. Trimming shortened V by 5 bases and J by 6 bases, and 14 bases separated the two germline ends. Looking up the rest from reference TRBV7-3 and TRBJ2-7 gives the full variable domain: GAGVSQTPSNKVTEKGKYVELRCDPISGHTALYWYRQSLGQGPEFLIYFQGTGAADDSGLPNDRFFAVRPEGSVSTLKIQRTERGDSAVYLCASSPDATGEQYFGPGTRLTVT.